The 31 T cell receptor beta chains presented below share a single source sample, sequenced in a study of CD8 T cells in Susac syndrome. Reverse transcription of roughly 0.5 to 1 ug RNA was carried out with random hexamers. TCRdb re-called the immunoSEQ multiplex PCR reads through MiXCR, storing one row per CDR3 protein. The sample holds more than 250,000 distinct CDR3 sequences, about 91% seen once. Sequencing was done on a sample of CD4+ T cells from PBMCs. These receptors all come from a human donor with multiple sclerosis.

In its sample, this clonotype was seen once. The rearrangement uses TRBV7-2 and TRBJ1-1; no clear D. Looked up from germline, CDR1 is SGHTA and CDR2 is FQGNSA. V shed 5 bases and J shed 2 bases, with 12 bases lying between them. The CDR3 contains 14 residues. The CDR3 nucleotides are TGTGCCAGCAGCCAAAGGGTTGCAAACACTGAAGCTTTCTTT. Translation: CASSQRVANTEAFF.

This chain joins TRBV5-1 and TRBJ2-2; D might be TRBD1 (5 bases). V was trimmed by 0 bases and J by 2 bases, leaving 8 bases between them. CDR3 length equals 15 residues. CDR1 and CDR2 from the germline V gene are SGHRS and YFSETQ. The CDR3 coding sequence is TGCGCCAGCAGCTTGGTAGGGGTTAACACCGGGGAGCTGTTTTTT. Encoded protein: CASSLVGVNTGELFF.

The chain has TRBV10-3 and TRBJ2-5; 14 nucleotides align to TRBD2. CDR1 ENHRY and CDR2 SYGVKD come from the germline V gene. Trimming removed 6 bases from V and 5 bases from J; junction bases left unmatched: 8. The CDR3 has 16 amino acids. Here the CDR3 reads CAISPGGTSGSETQYF. DNA of the CDR3: TGTGCCATCAGCCCCGGTGGGACTAGCGGGAGTGAGACCCAGTACTTC.

This chain connects TRBV7-8 to TRBJ2-3; a possible D gene is TRBD2 (5 bases). Trimming pared 4 bases from V and 4 bases from J, leaving 15 bases between. Germline V gene lookup returns CDR1 SGHVS and CDR2 FQNEAQ. The CDR3 contains 15 residues. In nucleotides, the CDR3 is TGTGCCAGCAGCTCCCGATACGGGGTGGCAGATACGCAGTATTTT. Amino acids: CASSSRYGVADTQYF.

The V and J genes are TRBV7-8 and TRBJ1-1; possible D gene TRBD1, 5 bases. V lost 5 bases to trimming and J lost 7 bases, with 14 bases between them. The CDR3 length is 13 residues. Germline V CDR1 and CDR2: SGHVS, FQNEAQ. The CDR3 sequence is CASSPRPQGEAFF. CDR3 coding DNA: TGTGCCAGCAGCCCGAGACCTCAGGGTGAAGCTTTCTTT.

The chain carries TRBV20-1 and TRBJ2-3; D possibly corresponds to TRBD2 (5 bases). V lost 2 bases, J lost 2 bases, and 17 bases lay in between. The CDR3 is 16 amino acids. Germline lookup yields CDR1 DFQATT and CDR2 SNEGSKA (reference sequence). In DNA, the CDR3 is TGCAGTGCTAGATCCGGGGAGAGTCCGTACACAGATACGCAGTATTTT. Its protein product is CSARSGESPYTDTQYF.

The chain recombines TRBV3-1 with TRBJ2-4; D is unclear. V shed 0 bases and J shed 0 bases, with 3 bases lying between them. The CDR3 contains 14 residues. The germline V gene encodes CDR1 LGHDT and CDR2 YNNKEL (reference sequence). In DNA form, the CDR3 reads TGTGCCAGCAGCCAAGACTTAGCCAAAAACATTCAGTACTTC. Translated, it gives CASSQDLAKNIQYF. Full variable domain (remainder filled in from reference TRBV3-1 and TRBJ2-4): DTAVSQTPKYLVTQMGNDKSIKCEQNLGHDTMYWYKQDSKKFLKIMFSYNNKELIINETVPNRFSPKSPDKAHLNLHINSLELGDSAVYFCASSQDLAKNIQYFGAGTRLSVL.

The genes are TRBV7-2 and TRBJ1-4; D gene ambiguous. Germline V gene sequence: CDR1 SGHTA, CDR2 FQGNSA. Trimming took 5 bases from V and 8 from J, leaving 18 bases between them. The CDR3 has 15 residues. CDR3 region: CASSPDVRRTEKLFF. The CDR3 DNA reads as TGTGCCAGCAGCCCAGATGTACGACGGACGGAAAAACTGTTTTTT.

This clonotype was counted only a few times. V gene TRBV7-6 combines with J gene TRBJ2-2; 8 bases align to TRBD1. The CDR3 sequence is 15 residues long. The V and J ends lost 6 bases and 2 bases, in that order; junction bases with no gene match: 5. The V gene's germline CDR1 is SGHVS and CDR2 FNYEAQ. CDR3 bases: TGTGCCAGCAGTCCAACAGGGGGAAACACCGGGGAGCTGTTTTTT. Amino acid sequence: CASSPTGGNTGELFF.

This clonotype occurred once. The chain links TRBV5-1 to TRBJ2-1; D is perhaps TRBD2 (6 bases). The length of the CDR3 is 15 residues. Per germline, CDR1 SGHRS and CDR2 YFSETQ. V was clipped by 4 bases and J by 6 bases, with 17 bases between them. DNA of the CDR3: TGCGCCAGCAGCATTCTAGCGCCCGAAGCCAATGAGCAGTTCTTC. Translated, it gives CASSILAPEANEQFF.

V is TRBV30 and J is TRBJ2-3; D not resolved. The V end lost 3 bases, the J end lost 0 bases, and 7 bases lay between the germline ends. The CDR3 runs to 13 residues. CDR1 and CDR2 from the germline V gene are GTSNPN and SVGIG (reference sequence). DNA for the CDR3: TGTGCCTGGAGAGCAACTAGCACAGATACGCAGTATTTT. It yields the protein CAWRATSTDTQYF.

This clonotype was observed once. The chain couples TRBV5-5 to TRBJ2-5, with 10 bases identical to TRBD1. The CDR3 runs 14 residues. Germline V CDR1 and CDR2: SGHKS, YYEKEE (reference sequence). V shed 3 bases, J shed 5 bases, and the junction held 4 bases outside the gene matches. The CDR3: CASSWDRGAETQYF. Written as DNA, the CDR3 is TGTGCCAGCAGCTGGGACAGGGGAGCGGAGACCCAGTACTTC.

The V call is TRBV27, the J call TRBJ2-2, with TRBD2 matching 8 bases. Germline loops: CDR1 MNHEY, CDR2 SMNVEV (reference sequence). CDR3 size: 15 residues. Trimming cost V 7 bases and J 5 bases; bases outside gene matches: 9. The CDR3 reads CASTRGRGATGELFF. The CDR3, as DNA: TGTGCCAGCACCCGGGGGCGGGGGGCGACCGGGGAGCTGTTTTTT.

This clonotype appeared a few times. The CDR3 coding sequence is TGTGCCAGCAGTCCCCAGGCGAACACCGGGGAGCTGTTTTTT. It codes for CASSPQANTGELFF. The rearrangement joins TRBV2 to TRBJ2-2; D is ambiguous. V lost 5 bases and J lost 0, with 7 bases in between. This CDR3 is built from 14 residues. Germline V gene data show CDR1 as SNHLY and CDR2 as FYNNEI.

The chain recombines TRBV7-2 with TRBJ2-4; no clear D gene. V was cut by 1 base and J by 0 bases, with 7 bases left in between. Per the germline V gene, CDR1 is SGHTA and CDR2 is FQGNSA. CDR3 length equals 15 residues. The CDR3 DNA reads as TGTGCCAGCAGCTTAGGGGGTATAGCCAAAAACATTCAGTACTTC. Translation gives CASSLGGIAKNIQYF.

The chain recombines TRBV4-1 with TRBJ2-5; 9 bases agree with TRBD1. CDR3 length: 15 amino acids. The V segment lost 1 base and the J segment 4 bases; nucleotides outside the gene matches: 4. Germline V CDR1 and CDR2: MGHRA, YSYEKL. CDR3 DNA sequence: TGCGCCAGCAGCCAAGTAGGGACAGGGTCAGAGACCCAGTACTTC. This codes for CASSQVGTGSETQYF.

The CDR3 spells CASSLEPSTDTQYF. The CDR3, as DNA: TGTGCCAGCAGCTTAGAGCCGAGCACAGATACGCAGTATTTT. The rearrangement links TRBV7-2 to TRBJ2-3; unclear D gene. V was cut by 1 base and J by 0 bases, with 5 bases left in between. The CDR3 extends over 14 amino acids. Germline V gene data show CDR1 as SGHTA and CDR2 as FQGNSA.

V usage is TRBV7-9 and J usage is TRBJ2-5; a possible D gene is TRBD1 (6 bases). CDR1 and CDR2 (germline): SEHNR, FQNEAQ (reference sequence). V was trimmed by 6 bases and J by 14 bases, leaving 19 bases between them. This CDR3 is built from 12 residues. CDR3 amino acids: CASRLPGTPRYF. CDR3 in DNA: TGTGCCAGCAGACTTCCCGGGACACCACGTTACTTC.

This clonotype was seen once. J is TRBJ1-1 and V is TRBV15; D might be TRBD1 (5 bases). The CDR3 totals 14 residues. In germline, CDR1 is LNHNV, CDR2 YYDKDF (reference sequence). V lost 1 base, J lost 6 bases, and 12 bases lay in between. CDR3 DNA: TGTGCCACCAGCAGAGCAGGTTGGGGGTCTGAAGCTTTCTTT. Amino acids: CATSRAGWGSEAFF.

In its sample, this clonotype was seen once. The V and J genes are TRBV29-1 and TRBJ1-1; a possible D gene is TRBD1 (5 bases). The CDR3 runs 10 residues. CDR1 is SQVTM, CDR2 ANQGSEA, per germline. V lost 5 bases to trimming and J lost 5 bases, with 6 bases between them. Here the CDR3 DNA reads TGCAGCGTTCGGACAACTGAAGCTTTCTTT. It encodes CSVRTTEAFF. The variable domain in full, with the rest retrieved from reference TRBV29-1 and TRBJ1-1, is SAVISQKPSRDICQRGTSLTIQCQVDSQVTMMFWYRQQPGQSLTLIATANQGSEATYESGFVIDKFPISRPNLTFSTLTVSNMSPEDSSIYLCSVRTTEAFFGQGTRLTVV.

This clonotype was recorded once. The chain employs TRBV27 and TRBJ2-2; no clear D. The CDR3 is 18 amino acids. Per germline, CDR1 MNHEY and CDR2 SMNVEV (reference sequence). The germline V and J ends were trimmed by 7 bases and 2 bases, with 23 bases remaining between them. CDR3 sequence (DNA): TGTGCCAGCAAAGTTTTCCCCCCCCGGACCGACAACACCGGGGAGCTGTTTTTT. It is translated as CASKVFPPRTDNTGELFF.

J is TRBJ1-2 and V is TRBV21-1. TRBV21-1 is recorded as a pseudogene. The CDR3 length is 10 residues. In DNA form, the CDR3 reads TGTGCCAGCCTAATTTCGGGCTACACCTTC. Amino acid sequence: CASLISGYTF.

The chain joins TRBV7-2 to TRBJ2-3; 14 positions agree with TRBD2. CDR3 length: 14 amino acids. Germline CDR1 and CDR2: SGHTA and FQGNSA. V gave up 6 bases and J gave up 10 bases; unmatched junction bases: 6. CDR3 residues: CASRPGTSGGSQYF. The CDR3 nucleotides read TGTGCCAGCAGGCCCGGGACTAGCGGGGGTTCGCAGTATTTT.

The chain carries TRBV6-2 or TRBV6-3 and TRBJ2-3, with 7 bases lining up with TRBD2. This CDR3 is 17 amino acids long. The germline gives CDR1 MNHEY, CDR2 SVGEGT. V shed 2 bases and J 5 bases; nucleotides not matched to a gene: 13. The CDR3 spells CASSYRPPSGDLDTQYF. DNA of the CDR3: TGTGCCAGCAGTTACCGCCCTCCCAGCGGGGATCTAGATACGCAGTATTTT.

The gene calls are TRBV5-5 and TRBJ2-1; 10 nucleotides line up with TRBD2. Per germline, CDR1 SGHKS and CDR2 YYEKEE (reference sequence). Trimming took 3 bases from V and 2 from J; bases not matched to a gene: 5. This CDR3 contains 16 residues. CDR3 amino acids: CASSWTSGSAYNEQFF. DNA of the CDR3: TGTGCCAGCAGCTGGACTAGCGGAAGTGCCTACAATGAGCAGTTCTTC.

The V call is TRBV7-2, the J call TRBJ1-6, with 7 bases that match TRBD1. The J segment lost 7 bases and the V segment lost 5 bases, leaving 2 bases of the junction unmatched. Germline CDR1 reads SGHTA; CDR2 reads FQGNSA. The CDR3 length is 13 residues. CDR3 region: CASSQGQNSPLHF. The CDR3 region has the DNA TGTGCCAGCAGCCAGGGACAGAATTCACCCCTCCACTTT. Looking up the rest from reference TRBV7-2 and TRBJ1-6 gives the full variable domain: GAGVSQSPSNKVTEKGKDVELRCDPISGHTALYWYRQSLGQGLEFLIYFQGNSAPDKSGLPSDRFSAERTGGSVSTLTIQRTQQEDSAVYLCASSQGQNSPLHFGNGTRLTVT.

This clonotype occurred once. CDR3 coding DNA: TGTGCCAGCAGCTTGTTACGAGCGAACACTGAAGCTTTCTTT. Amino acids: CASSLLRANTEAFF. V and J are TRBV11-3 and TRBJ1-1; D is unclear. This CDR3 is built from 14 residues. The ends were cut back, 3 bases at V and 1 base at J, with 9 bases in the middle. Germline V gene data show CDR1 as SGHNT and CDR2 as YENEEA. Looking up the rest from reference TRBV11-3 and TRBJ1-1 gives the full variable domain: EAGVVQSPRYKIIEKKQPVAFWCNPISGHNTLYWYLQNLGQGPELLIRYENEEAVDDSQLPKDRFSAERLKGVDSTLKIQPAELGDSAVYLCASSLLRANTEAFFGQGTRLTVV.

The J gene is TRBJ2-3, the V gene TRBV20-1; 7 nucleotides agree with TRBD2. V gave up 5 bases and J gave up 2 bases; unmatched junction bases: 7. The CDR3 runs 14 residues. Germline values: CDR1 DFQATT, CDR2 SNEGSKA (reference sequence). CDR3 nucleotides: TGCAGTGCTCCCCTTGGGAGGGCCACAGATACGCAGTATTTT. This sequence encodes CSAPLGRATDTQYF.

This chain connects TRBV6-1 to TRBJ2-7; D perhaps matches TRBD1 (6 bases). Germline CDR1 MNHNS, CDR2 SASEGT. This CDR3 contains 15 residues. Trimming shortened V by 7 bases and J by 0 bases, and 16 bases separated the two germline ends. Written as DNA, the CDR3 is TGTGCCAGCACTCCCACAGGGATCGTCTCCTACGAGCAGTACTTC. Translating it yields CASTPTGIVSYEQYF.

This clonotype has a single count. The chain links TRBV7-9 to TRBJ2-4, with D possibly being TRBD1 (6 bases). V lost 7 bases, J lost 6 bases, and 25 bases lay in between. Germline assignment: CDR1 SEHNR and CDR2 FQNEAQ (reference sequence). The CDR3 spans 17 residues. The CDR3 DNA follows: TGTGCCAGCATCCCGTTTGAACAGGGCCGACCGACAAACATTCAGTACTTC. Translated: CASIPFEQGRPTNIQYF.

The chain combines TRBV5-1 with TRBJ2-7; 7 positions agree with TRBD2. The length of the CDR3 is 16 residues. CDR1 is SGHRS and CDR2 is YFSETQ in the germline V gene. J was trimmed by 5 bases and V by 0 bases; bases with no gene match: 11. The CDR3 protein is CASSLGQGIGGNEQYF. The CDR3 region has the DNA TGCGCCAGCAGCTTGGGGCAGGGAATCGGGGGGAACGAGCAGTACTTC. The variable domain in full, completed from reference TRBV5-1 and TRBJ2-7, reads KAGVTQTPRYLIKTRGQQVTLSCSPISGHRSVSWYQQTPGQGLQFLFEYFSETQRNKGNFPGRFSGRQFSNSRSEMNVSTLELGDSALYLCASSLGQGIGGNEQYFGPGTRLTVT.